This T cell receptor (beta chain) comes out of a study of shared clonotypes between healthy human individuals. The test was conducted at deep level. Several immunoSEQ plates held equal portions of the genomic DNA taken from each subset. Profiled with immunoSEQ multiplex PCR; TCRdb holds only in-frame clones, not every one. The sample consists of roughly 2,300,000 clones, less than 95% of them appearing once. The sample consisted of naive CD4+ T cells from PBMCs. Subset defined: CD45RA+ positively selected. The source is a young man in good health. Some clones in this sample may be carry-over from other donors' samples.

Here the CDR3 reads CASSLGPPNSGNTIYF. The CDR3 bases are TGTGCCAGCAGCTTAGGACCGCCGAACTCTGGAAACACCATATATTTT. The chain has TRBV7-9 and TRBJ1-3, with D uncertain. Germline V gene data show CDR1 as SEHNR and CDR2 as FQNEAQ (reference sequence). There are 16 residues in the CDR3. Trimming took off 1 base at V and 0 bases at J, with 10 bases between the two ends.